The TCR beta chain described here comes from a study of blood T cell repertoires in COVID-19. The assay was immunoSEQ multiplex PCR, and TCRdb's table has in-frame clones only and misses some. This repertoire shows 150,000 to 200,000 clones, around 67% found once; its top ten account for 3%. Germline CDR1 SEHNR, CDR2 FQNEAQ (reference sequence). The V segment lost 9 bases and the J segment 1 base; nucleotides outside the gene matches: 4. The CDR3 consists of 16 residues. This clone was seen more than once but under ten times. Material for sequencing was peripheral blood. The receptor was derived from an elderly woman with acute or convalescent COVID-19. The genes are TRBV7-9 and TRBJ2-2, with 14 nucleotides matching TRBD2. As DNA, the CDR3 is TGTGCCAGTCCGGGGACTAGCGGGAGGAACACCGGGGAGCTGTTTTTT. It codes for CASPGTSGRNTGELFF.